This entry lists 15 T cell receptor beta chains sequenced from one sample in a study of a mutant IDH1 vaccine in newly diagnosed glioma. Generated by immunoSEQ multiplex PCR, the TCRdb table keeps only in-frame clones and is missing some. The data show around 70,000 clones, 85% to 90% seen once. The antigens of these receptors remain unknown. Time point indicated: week 35, safety follow-up. Vaccination used 300 ug of mutant IDH1 20-mer peptide per dose, with topical imiquimod. Sequenced material: PBMCs, taken from a glioma patient whose treatment included an IDH1 peptide vaccine. The receptors shown here come from a man aged 30 to 45 with glioma.

The chain has TRBV15 and TRBJ2-3; 7 bases are shared with TRBD2. The germline gives CDR1 LNHNV, CDR2 YYDKDF (reference sequence). This CDR3 region has 15 residues. After removal of 3 bases from V and 2 bases from J, the junction contained 5 bases not matched to a gene. CDR3 nucleotides: TGTGCCACCAGCAGGGCCCTAGCGGCCACAGATACGCAGTATTTT. Translated, it gives CATSRALAATDTQYF.

As for this clone: Its ends do not fully match the called genes, so a read error is possible. Other DNA sequences of this sample code for an identical CDR3. The V and J genes are TRBV9 and TRBJ1-1; tentatively, D is TRBD1 (6 bases). The CDR3 is 15 amino acids. Germline lookup yields CDR1 SGDLS and CDR2 YYNGEE. The CDR3 DNA follows: TGTGCCAGCAGCGGCCTTGGGGACACCACTAACGAAGCCTTCTTT. As protein: CASSGLGDTTNEAFF.

This clone was observed once. The CDR3 protein is CASSLVETVDTQYF. In DNA form, the CDR3 reads TGTGCCAGCAGCTTAGTGGAGACAGTCGATACGCAGTATTTT. The J gene is TRBJ2-3, the V gene TRBV7-2; tentatively, D is TRBD1 (5 bases). Between the trimmed V and J ends, which lost 1 base and 6 bases, there was a span of 11 bases. Germline-derived CDR1 and CDR2 are SGHTA and FQGNSA. The CDR3 consists of 14 residues.

The DNA of the CDR3 is TGCAGCGTTCAGGGATTCGGAGGAACTGAAGCTTTCTTT. Protein product: CSVQGFGGTEAFF. The chain combines TRBV29-1 with TRBJ1-1; weak D call: TRBD1 (5 bases). The V gene lost 5 bases and the J gene lost 5 bases, with 15 bases spanning the gap. This CDR3 contains 13 residues. CDR1 SQVTM and CDR2 ANQGSEA come from the germline V gene. Full variable domain (missing parts from reference TRBV29-1 and TRBJ1-1): SAVISQKPSRDICQRGTSLTIQCQVDSQVTMMFWYRQQPGQSLTLIATANQGSEATYESGFVIDKFPISRPNLTFSTLTVSNMSPEDSSIYLCSVQGFGGTEAFFGQGTRLTVV.

The chain has TRBV7-9 and TRBJ2-1; 7 bases map to TRBD1. Germline values: CDR1 SEHNR, CDR2 FQNEAQ (reference sequence). The CDR3 runs 15 residues. V was clipped by 5 bases and J by 8 bases; unmatched bases: 12. The DNA for the CDR3 is TGTGCCAGCAGCCTGGATAGGGGGCTAGGGGATGAGCAGTTCTTC. Translating it yields CASSLDRGLGDEQFF.

The rearrangement joins TRBV14 to TRBJ2-5; 11 nucleotides agree with TRBD2. There are 18 residues in the CDR3. The ends lost 4 bases at V and 2 bases at J; junction bases unmatched: 12. CDR1 SGHDN and CDR2 FVKESK come from the germline V gene. CDR3 residues: CASSPGRKVAGGQETQYF. The CDR3 DNA sequence: TGTGCCAGCAGCCCCGGAAGAAAGGTAGCGGGAGGGCAAGAGACCCAGTACTTC.

The rearrangement joins TRBV28 to TRBJ2-1; D unresolved. The CDR3 is made up of 13 amino acids. Germline-derived CDR1 and CDR2 are MDHEN and SYDVKM. V was clipped by 4 bases and J by 3 bases, with 7 bases between them. This CDR3 reads CASSSPNYNEQFF. The DNA for the CDR3 is TGTGCCAGCAGTTCCCCTAACTACAATGAGCAGTTCTTC.

The chain combines TRBV7-6 with TRBJ1-2; D remains unclear. This CDR3 region has 15 residues. Per germline, CDR1 SGHVS and CDR2 FNYEAQ. V lost 5 bases, J lost 3 bases, and 16 bases lay in between. CDR3 coding DNA: TGTGCCAGCAGCCCCGGGCTAAACATGGACTATGGCTACACCTTC. Translated: CASSPGLNMDYGYTF.

The rearrangement uses TRBV28 and TRBJ1-4; D gene uncertain. Germline CDR1 and CDR2: MDHEN and SYDVKM. Between the trimmed V and J ends, which lost 3 bases and 6 bases, there was a span of 14 bases. The CDR3 contains 15 residues. The CDR3 here is CASSFSGRAYEKLFF. In DNA, the CDR3 is TGTGCCAGCAGTTTTTCGGGGAGGGCTTATGAAAAACTGTTTTTT.

This chain joins TRBV10-2 and TRBJ1-5; D unclear. The CDR3 is 16 amino acids. The germline CDR1 and CDR2 sequences are WSHSY and SAAADI. V was cut by 6 bases and J by 0 bases, with 15 bases left in between. The CDR3 here is CASSSSGVYSNQPQHF. CDR3 bases: TGCGCCAGCAGCTCCTCAGGAGTTTATAGCAATCAGCCCCAGCATTTT.

The V gene is TRBV29-1, the J gene TRBJ1-6; 9 bases agree with TRBD1. The V gene end was trimmed by 5 bases and the J gene end by 7 bases; junction bases not matched to a gene: 3. Germline lookup yields CDR1 SQVTM and CDR2 ANQGSEA. The CDR3 spans 13 residues. This CDR3 reads CSVSTGGNSPLHF. The CDR3 region has the DNA TGCAGCGTTTCGACAGGGGGAAATTCACCCCTCCACTTT.

This rearrangement joins TRBV9 to TRBJ1-1; TRBD1 agrees at 7 bases. J was trimmed by 6 bases and V by 4 bases; bases with no gene match: 9. There are 14 residues in the CDR3. Germline V CDR1 and CDR2: SGDLS, YYNGEE. CDR3 region: CASSPRGGKAEAFF. The CDR3 DNA is TGTGCCAGCAGCCCCAGGGGGGGTAAGGCTGAAGCTTTCTTT.

This sequence joins TRBV28 and TRBJ1-1; D is perhaps TRBD1 (5 bases). The CDR3 sequence is 13 residues long. V lost 7 bases to trimming and J lost 2 bases, with 11 bases between them. Germline lookup yields CDR1 MDHEN and CDR2 SYDVKM. Written as DNA, the CDR3 is TGTGCCAGCACCTTGGGGGGAAACACTGAAGCTTTCTTT. Translated, it gives CASTLGGNTEAFF.

The V and J genes are TRBV11-3 and TRBJ1-5, with D possibly matching TRBD1 (6 bases). Germline CDR1 reads SGHNT; CDR2 reads YENEEA. This CDR3 is built from 17 residues. V shed 4 bases and J shed 3 bases, with 19 bases lying between them. CDR3 sequence reads: CASSSRGPQGYNQPQHF. CDR3 DNA: TGTGCCAGCAGCTCCCGTGGTCCACAGGGATACAATCAGCCCCAGCATTTT.

This chain links TRBV6-4 with TRBJ2-1; D remains ambiguous. The V gene lost 2 bases and the J gene lost 0 bases, with 8 bases spanning the gap. The germline V gene has CDR1 MRHNA and CDR2 SNTAGT. The CDR3 sequence is 15 residues long. CDR3: CASSDGQSSYNEQFF. For the CDR3, the DNA is TGTGCCAGCAGTGACGGGCAGAGCTCCTACAATGAGCAGTTCTTC.